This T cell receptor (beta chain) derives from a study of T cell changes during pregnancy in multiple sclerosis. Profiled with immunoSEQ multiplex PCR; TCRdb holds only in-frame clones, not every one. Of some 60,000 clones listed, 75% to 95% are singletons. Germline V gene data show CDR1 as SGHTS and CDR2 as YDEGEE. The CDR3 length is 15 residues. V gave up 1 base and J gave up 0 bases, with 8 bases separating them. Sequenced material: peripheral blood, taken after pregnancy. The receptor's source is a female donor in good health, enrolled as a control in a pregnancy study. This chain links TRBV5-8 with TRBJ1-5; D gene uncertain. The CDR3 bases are TGTGCCAGCAGCTTGAGAGGGTTTAGCAATCAGCCCCAGCATTTT. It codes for CASSLRGFSNQPQHF.